This TCR beta chain was recovered during a study of control samples from healthy donors and cancer patients. The repertoire was sequenced with immunoSEQ multiplex PCR; TCRdb's copy has only in-frame clones and lacks some. The sample lists 400,000 to 500,000 clones; 90% were seen once. The source material was PBMCs. This clonotype was obtained from a middle-aged man with head and neck cancer.

This chain's CDR3 is CASSSDRNNEQFF. CDR3 nucleotide sequence: TGTGCCAGCAGCTCCGACAGAAACAATGAGCAGTTCTTC. V usage is TRBV7-3 and J usage is TRBJ2-1; weak D call: TRBD1 (5 bases). The CDR3 length is 13 residues. CDR1 SGHTA and CDR2 FQGTGA come from the germline V gene. V shed 4 bases and J shed 5 bases, with 9 bases lying between them.